Shown below are 24 T cell receptor beta chains from a single sample sequenced in a study of blood T cells in healthy people across ages. A J-beta primer mix and a sample-barcoded 5' primer were used in a second PCR of roughly 6 to 12 cycles. MiXCR, applied by TCRdb to the 5' RACE reads, yields one record per CDR3 protein. This table has about 1.1 million distinct CDR3 sequences, 35% to 40% appearing once. Sequenced sample: blood. Receptors were obtained from a man aged 18 to 30 in good health.

This clonotype occurred a few times. V and J are TRBV2 and TRBJ2-5; unclear D gene. Trimming stripped 7 bases from V and 4 bases from J, with 13 bases between. Germline-derived CDR1 and CDR2 are SNHLY and FYNNEI. The CDR3 contains 13 residues. CDR3 sequence: CASNRFPRETQYF. The CDR3 DNA sequence: TGTGCCAGCAATAGGTTTCCTCGAGAGACCCAGTACTTC.

The gene calls are TRBV7-2 and TRBJ2-6, with D perhaps matching TRBD1 (5 bases). Germline CDR1 is SGHTA and CDR2 is FQGNSA. The germline V and J ends were trimmed by 1 base and 0 bases, with 10 bases remaining between them. This CDR3 is 17 amino acids long. CDR3 sequence: CASSLGGPISGANVLTF. DNA of the CDR3: TGTGCCAGCAGCTTAGGGGGCCCTATCTCTGGGGCCAACGTCCTGACTTTC.

The rearrangement uses TRBV5-1 and TRBJ2-1; D may be TRBD2 (7 bases). Germline lookup yields CDR1 SGHRS and CDR2 YFSETQ. The CDR3 has 15 amino acids. The V and J ends lost 0 bases and 5 bases respectively, with 12 bases between them. The CDR3 region has the DNA TGCGCCAGCAGCTTGGGGGGGGGCCTCCACAATGAGCAGTTCTTC. Translating it yields CASSLGGGLHNEQFF.

V usage is TRBV9 and J usage is TRBJ1-1, with a possible D match to TRBD1 (6 bases). V shed 0 bases and J shed 2 bases, with 11 bases lying between them. The CDR3 spans 15 residues. From germline, CDR1 is SGDLS and CDR2 YYNGEE. DNA for the CDR3: TGTGCCAGCAGCGTAGAATCAGGGGAAAACACTGAAGCTTTCTTT. Translating it yields CASSVESGENTEAFF. The whole variable domain, filled in from reference TRBV9 and TRBJ1-1, reads DSGVTQTPKHLITATGQRVTLRCSPRSGDLSVYWYQQSLDQGLQFLIQYYNGEERAKGNILERFSAQQFPDLHSELNLSSLELGDSALYFCASSVESGENTEAFFGQGTRLTVV.

J is TRBJ2-1 and V is TRBV27, with TRBD1 as a possible D gene (6 bases). Looked up from germline, CDR1 is MNHEY and CDR2 is SMNVEV (reference sequence). V shed 6 bases and J shed 5 bases, with 11 bases lying between them. The CDR3 runs 13 residues. The CDR3 DNA is TGTGCCAGCAGATCCGACAGGAACAATGAGCAGTTCTTC. It specifies CASRSDRNNEQFF.

This clonotype appeared a few times. The V call is TRBV24-1, the J call TRBJ2-1, with D possibly TRBD1 on 6 matching bases. The CDR3 covers 16 residues. Deletions cut 3 bases from V and 8 bases from J, with 19 bases between. Germline V lookup: CDR1 KGHDR, CDR2 SFDVKD. The CDR3 DNA sequence: TGTGCCACCAGTGATGGGAGCTTTACAGGGAACGATGAGCAGTTCTTC. Protein sequence: CATSDGSFTGNDEQFF.

This clonotype was picked up a small number of times. CDR3 in amino acids: CASSSSERGYNEQFF. The CDR3 bases are TGCGCCAGCAGTTCATCCGAGCGGGGGTACAATGAGCAGTTCTTC. The rearrangement uses TRBV10-2 and TRBJ2-1; 8 bases align to TRBD2. The CDR3 is 15 amino acids. Trimming removed 5 bases from V and 4 bases from J; junction bases left unmatched: 7. CDR1 is WSHSY and CDR2 is SAAADI in the germline V gene.

The chain links TRBV20-1 to TRBJ1-1, with D tentatively TRBD1 (6 bases). This CDR3 is built from 16 residues. CDR1 and CDR2 (germline): DFQATT, SNEGSKA (reference sequence). Trimming stripped 0 bases from V and 5 bases from J, with 19 bases between. The CDR3 DNA sequence: TGCAGTGCTAGAGATTTTTTACAGGGTAGCGGAACTGAAGCTTTCTTT. Residues: CSARDFLQGSGTEAFF.

The chain couples TRBV28 to TRBJ1-2, with D uncertain. The length of the CDR3 is 14 residues. Germline values: CDR1 MDHEN, CDR2 SYDVKM. Trimming pared 3 bases from V and 4 bases from J, leaving 12 bases between. The CDR3, as DNA: TGTGCCAGCAGTTTGAGGAGATTTCGCTATGGCTACACCTTC. The encoded protein is CASSLRRFRYGYTF.

The CDR3 reads CSARQDNEKLFF. Written as DNA, the CDR3 is TGCAGTGCTAGACAAGATAATGAAAAACTGTTTTTT. The chain couples TRBV20-1 to TRBJ1-4; no reliable D call. Germline loops: CDR1 DFQATT, CDR2 SNEGSKA (reference sequence). The CDR3 totals 12 residues. V was clipped by 2 bases and J by 4 bases, with 5 bases between them.

This clonotype was recorded a few times. The genes are TRBV4-2 and TRBJ2-1; TRBD2 aligns across 12 bases. Trimming at V came to 4 bases and at J to 13 bases, leaving 17 bases not matched to a gene. Germline V CDR1 and CDR2: LGHNA, YNFKEQ. This CDR3 is built from 17 residues. The CDR3 region is CASSPRSTSGGQETQFF. For the CDR3, the DNA is TGTGCCAGCAGCCCCCGCTCTACTAGCGGGGGGCAAGAGACCCAGTTCTTC.

The chain joins TRBV18 to TRBJ2-5, with D unresolved. The ends were cut back, 2 bases at V and 2 bases at J, with 9 bases in the middle. Germline values: CDR1 KGHSH, CDR2 LQKENI. This CDR3 region has 14 residues. The CDR3 protein is CASSPVPYQETQYF. Here the CDR3 DNA reads TGTGCCAGCTCACCAGTTCCATATCAAGAGACCCAGTACTTC.

This clonotype was recorded only once. V gene TRBV10-3 combines with J gene TRBJ2-3, with TRBD2 matching over 7 bases. Germline loops: CDR1 ENHRY, CDR2 SYGVKD. Unmatched junction bases numbered 4, after V lost 5 bases and J lost 2 bases. The CDR3 extends over 14 amino acids. The CDR3 is CAISSAGSTDTQYF. The CDR3 DNA is TGTGCCATCAGTTCAGCGGGGTCCACAGATACGCAGTATTTT.

The table lists this clonotype with a few counts. Given a much more abundant clone one base away, this may be a read error. The gene calls are TRBV7-9 and TRBJ1-6, with TRBD1 as a possible D gene (6 bases). The CDR3 is 14 residues long. The germline V gene has CDR1 SEHNR and CDR2 FQNEAQ (reference sequence). The CDR3 sequence is CASSRTEPNSPPHF. The CDR3, as DNA: TGTGCCAGCAGCCGGACAGAGCCTAATTCACCCCCCCACTTT.

The rearrangement links TRBV5-1 to TRBJ1-2, with D perhaps matching TRBD1 (6 bases). This CDR3 has 14 residues. V lost 2 bases and J 5 bases, leaving 13 bases between the germline ends. Germline V lookup: CDR1 SGHRS, CDR2 YFSETQ. The CDR3 DNA is TGCGCCAGCAGCTTTAGTGGACAGCAATATGGCTACACCTTC. Protein: CASSFSGQQYGYTF.

This clonotype was counted only a few times. The chain is built from TRBV29-1 and TRBJ1-1; D call uncertain. The length of the CDR3 is 11 residues. V was pared by 5 bases and J by 7 bases, with 11 bases between. In germline, CDR1 is SQVTM, CDR2 ANQGSEA. The CDR3 here is CSVSEQSEAFF. The CDR3 coding sequence is TGCAGCGTTTCGGAACAAAGTGAAGCTTTCTTT.

This clonotype was picked up a small number of times. The V call is TRBV7-9, the J call TRBJ2-1; 10 bases align to TRBD1. Per the germline V gene, CDR1 is SEHNR and CDR2 is FQNEAQ (reference sequence). The CDR3 loop spans 16 amino acids. Losses at the gene ends were 7 bases for V and 7 bases for J; bases not matched to a gene: 13. The CDR3 DNA reads as TGTGCCAGCACCCAGGGTGGGACAGGGGAGATGAATGAGCAGTTCTTC. This gives the protein CASTQGGTGEMNEQFF.

V is TRBV2 and J is TRBJ1-6; D is uncertain. Trimming took off 8 bases at V and 10 bases at J, with 15 bases between the two ends. The length of the CDR3 is 13 residues. Germline V gene sequence: CDR1 SNHLY, CDR2 FYNNEI. The CDR3 nucleotides read TGTGCCAGCGGCGCGGGGTCTCGCTCACCCCTCCACTTT. Translated: CASGAGSRSPLHF.

V usage is TRBV6-6 and J usage is TRBJ1-4, with D perhaps TRBD1 (6 bases). Germline V CDR1 and CDR2: MNHNY, SVGAGI (reference sequence). This CDR3 has 17 amino acids. Trimming took 2 bases from V and 6 from J, leaving 19 bases between them. The CDR3: CASSYPTQGRSDEKLFF. The CDR3 DNA sequence: TGTGCCAGCAGTTACCCTACACAGGGCAGGTCGGATGAAAAACTGTTTTTT.

The chain combines TRBV25-1 with TRBJ2-3; D is uncertain. Germline assignment: CDR1 MGHDK and CDR2 SYGVNS. The ends were cut back, 4 bases at V and 7 bases at J, with 15 bases in the middle. The CDR3 length is 14 residues. The CDR3 sequence is CASSVGSKANTQYF. The CDR3 region has the DNA TGTGCCAGCAGTGTCGGGTCTAAGGCAAATACGCAGTATTTT.

The rearrangement uses TRBV9 and TRBJ1-6; a possible D gene is TRBD1 (6 bases). This CDR3 comprises 16 residues. Germline V gives CDR1 SGDLS, CDR2 YYNGEE. Trimming stripped 2 bases from V and 6 bases from J, with 15 bases between. The CDR3 loop reads CASSVDPGQPNSPLHF. CDR3 DNA sequence: TGTGCCAGCAGCGTGGACCCGGGACAACCTAATTCACCCCTCCACTTT.

The rearrangement uses TRBV29-1 and TRBJ2-1; D might be TRBD1 (6 bases). The V end was cut by 5 bases, the J end by 10 bases, with 18 bases between. Germline CDR1 and CDR2: SQVTM and ANQGSEA. This CDR3 spans 13 amino acids. In DNA, the CDR3 is TGCAGCGTTCAGGGGCTTACCGCCTACGAGCAGTTCTTC. It codes for CSVQGLTAYEQFF.

The chain has TRBV20-1 and TRBJ1-4; 12 bases agree with TRBD1. Germline CDR1 and CDR2: DFQATT and SNEGSKA (reference sequence). The CDR3 totals 15 residues. Unmatched junction bases numbered 9, after V lost 4 bases and J lost 9 bases. CDR3 DNA sequence: TGCAGTGCTACGGGACAGGGGGCAATTCCGAAAAAACTGTTTTTT. It codes for CSATGQGAIPKKLFF.

This clonotype was seen just once. The junction differs from germline at one of its ends, possibly a read error. The chain has TRBV12-3 or TRBV12-4 and TRBJ1-1, with 7 positions matching TRBD1. The CDR3 extends over 16 amino acids. CDR3 coding DNA: TGTGCTAGCAGTTTTTCCGGCAGGGGGACGAACACTGAAGCTTTCTTT. This translates into CASSFSGRGTNTEAFF.